This T cell receptor beta chain was documented in a study of T-cell reconstitution after alpha-beta-depleted transplantation in children. Whole-study results and caveats: Newly generated T cells supplied most T-cell counts and diversity one year post-transplant. Approximately two months post-transplant, alpha-beta T cells reportedly originated from several hundred expanded graft clones. Some patients showed high day-60 TCRbeta diversity, which derived from surviving recipient T cells and thymic progenitors.

TCRbeta library construction was performed incorporating unique molecular identifiers. TCRdb re-called the PCR reads with MiXCR, one entry per CDR3 protein. The table includes 800,000 to 1,000,000 distinct CDR3 sequences, about 29% detected once. A word on this clonotype: The antigen remains unidentified.

The CDR3 covers 16 residues. Per the germline V gene, CDR1 is SGHRS and CDR2 is YFSETQ. V shed 4 bases and J shed 0 bases, with 13 bases lying between them. The material was PBMCs, mostly from graft donor cells, obtained 360 days after TCRalphabeta/CD19-depleted stem cell transplant. This TCR came from a boy younger than two who had a stem cell transplant for SCID, so the T cells may come from the graft donor. V gene TRBV5-1 combines with J gene TRBJ2-2; D is ambiguous. This chain's CDR3 is CASSGPGAANTGELFF. The CDR3 DNA follows: TGCGCCAGCAGCGGCCCCGGAGCCGCGAACACCGGGGAGCTGTTTTTT.